This TCR beta chain appears in the sequencing data of a study of TIL therapy for anti-PD-1-resistant metastatic lung cancer. Looking at the study overall: Patients then received nivolumab; progressors got lymphodepletion, TIL and IL-2. Tumors carried a median about 1.6 non-synonymous mutations per megabase. Findings of the study overall: Treatment-naive, never-smoker and oncogene-addicted patients were overrepresented in this highly selected cohort.

With respect to this clone: Its antigen is still unknown.

This was the immunoSEQ v3 assay. Some clones are missing from TCRdb's copy, which holds only in-frame ones; the method was immunoSEQ multiplex PCR. The sample has about 60,000 clones; roughly 66% are singletons. CDR1 is SGHTS and CDR2 is YDEGEE in the germline V gene. V lost 1 base to trimming and J lost 9 bases, with 20 bases between them. The length of the CDR3 is 17 residues. Time point given: pre-treatment sample, taken before nivolumab and TIL therapy. Stage 4 NSCLC adults joined between October 2017 and January 2020. This sample comprised blood, obtained at baseline. The rearrangement uses TRBV5-8 and TRBJ1-6; D not resolved. The clonotype was recovered from a person between 25 and 79 years old with non-small cell lung cancer. DNA of the CDR3: TGTGCCAGCAGCTTGAATGGAGATGCAGGAGGTGGTTCACCCCTCCACTTT. It specifies CASSLNGDAGGGSPLHF.